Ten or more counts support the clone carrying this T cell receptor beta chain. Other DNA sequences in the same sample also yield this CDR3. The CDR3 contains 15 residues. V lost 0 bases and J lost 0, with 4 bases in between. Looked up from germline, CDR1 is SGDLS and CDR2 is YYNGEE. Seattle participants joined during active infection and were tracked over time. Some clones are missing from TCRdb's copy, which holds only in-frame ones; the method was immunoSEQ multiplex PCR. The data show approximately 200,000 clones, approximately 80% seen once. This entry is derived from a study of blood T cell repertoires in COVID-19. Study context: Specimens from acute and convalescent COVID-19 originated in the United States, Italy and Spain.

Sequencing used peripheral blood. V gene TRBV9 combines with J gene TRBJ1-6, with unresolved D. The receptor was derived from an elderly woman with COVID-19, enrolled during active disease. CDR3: CASSVASSYNSPLHF. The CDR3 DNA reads TGTGCCAGCAGCGTAGCCAGCTCCTATAATTCACCCCTCCACTTT.